One and the same sample provided the 32 T cell receptor beta chains below, sequenced in a study of CD8+ T cells in alopecia areata. RNA, once extracted, was reverse transcribed into cDNA for use as the sequencing template. Some clones are missing from TCRdb's copy, which holds only in-frame ones; the method was immunoSEQ multiplex PCR. This repertoire lists approximately 280,000 clones without singletons; about 1.1% sits in the top ten. Sorting of pooled cutaneous lymph node cells was based on CD4, CD8alpha, NKG2D, NKG2ACE and other markers. Source material: CD4+ T cells sorted from a lymph node. The receptors derive from a C3H/HeJ mouse with alopecia areata. Strain MHC haplotype: H2-k.

Comments on this clone: A read error is possible here, since a much larger clone lies one base away. All gene names here are mouse names. The read is 4 residues too short to cover the CDR3 end, so that end is filled in from the germline J gene. Different DNA sequences within this sample yield the same CDR3. The chain has TRBV5 and TRBJ2-1, with 10 nucleotides matching TRBD2. V was pared by 0 bases and J by 6 bases, with 2 bases of the junction left unmatched. This CDR3 contains 15 residues. Germline-derived CDR1 and CDR2 are LGHNA and YNLKQL (reference sequence). Here the CDR3 reads CASSQDWGGFAEQFF. The sequenced CDR3 bases are TGTGCCAGCAGCCAAGACTGGGGGGGCTTTGCT.

Regarding this clone: Here the gene names and germline are mouse. Other DNA sequences from this sample encode an identical CDR3 as well. CDR3 bases read: TGTGCCAGCAGTGATGCAAGGGGAGCAAACACA. As protein: CASSDARGANT. The full CDR3 sequence reads CASSDARGANTEVFF. The chain recombines TRBV13-3 with TRBJ1-1; D is possibly TRBD1 (5 bases). The read finishes 4 residues shy of the CDR3 end, and the germline J gene is used to complete it. Germline V gives CDR1 NNHDY, CDR2 SYVADS. Trimming removed 0 bases from V and 0 bases from J, with 9 bases in between. The CDR3 is made up of 15 amino acids.

In its sample, this clone was seen a few times. Genes and germline are mouse. The read terminates 4 residues ahead of where the CDR3 ends, so the germline J gene completes it. The rearrangement uses TRBV13-1 and TRBJ2-7; TRBD1 might be the D (6 bases). CDR3 length: 13 amino acids. Germline CDR1 and CDR2: NSHNY and SYGAGN. The covered CDR3 bases are TGTGCCAGCAGTGAAAATGGACAGTAT. This codes for CASSENGQY. The complete CDR3 protein is CASSENGQYEQYF.

This clone was seen more than once but under ten times. Any gene name here is a mouse gene name. The read finishes 4 residues shy of the CDR3 end, and the germline J gene is used to complete it. The sample carries other DNA sequences with the same CDR3. The genes are TRBV13-1 and TRBJ2-3, with D perhaps matching TRBD2 (5 bases). V was trimmed by 0 bases and J by 0 bases, leaving 8 bases between them. Germline lookup yields CDR1 NSHNY and CDR2 SYGAGN. This CDR3 comprises 15 residues. The covered CDR3 bases are TGTGCCAGCAGTGATGCTGGGCTTAGTGCAGAA. This translates into CASSDAGLSAE. The CDR3 in its entirety is CASSDAGLSAETLYF.

On this clone itself: Mouse germline and gene names are used. The read falls 4 residues short of the CDR3 end, and the missing part is taken from the germline J gene. The chain has TRBV13-3 and TRBJ2-2, with a weak D call TRBD2 (7 bases). CDR3 size: 15 residues. CDR1 and CDR2 (germline): NNHDY, SYVADS. V gave up 0 bases and J gave up 4 bases, with 10 bases separating them. This CDR3 is CASSDGGAGTGQLYF. The CDR3 DNA, read in part, is TGTGCCAGCAGTGATGGGGGGGCCGGCACCGGG.

Concerning this clone itself: Gene names are mouse gene names. The read gets to within 4 residues of the CDR3 end, and the germline J gene fills in the rest. This rearrangement joins TRBV13-2 to TRBJ2-7; 8 bases map to TRBD2. Germline assignment: CDR1 NNHNN and CDR2 SYGAGS (reference sequence). The CDR3 extends over 15 amino acids. The V gene end was trimmed by 2 bases and the J gene end by 0 bases; junction bases not matched to a gene: 4. CDR3 in amino acids: CASGDWGASSYEQYF. Incomplete CDR3 DNA: TGTGCCAGCGGTGACTGGGGGGCGAGCTCCTAT.

Comment on this clone: Germline and genes: mouse. CDR3 DNA (partial): TGTGCCAGCAGTGAGACGACTGGGAGTGCAGAA. Its translation: CASSETTGSAE. The complete CDR3 protein is CASSETTGSAETLYF. This chain links TRBV13-1 with TRBJ2-3; 7 nucleotides agree with TRBD2. Read coverage stops 4 residues before the CDR3 terminus; the germline J gene supplies the remainder. Losses at the gene ends were 2 bases for V and 0 bases for J; bases not matched to a gene: 3. Germline loops: CDR1 NSHNY, CDR2 SYGAGN. The CDR3 contains 15 residues.

This clone was observed a handful of times. Gene names and germline refer to mouse. The CDR3 goes on 4 residues after the read ends, and that part is filled in from the germline J gene. This sequence joins TRBV13-2 and TRBJ2-2, with 7 bases identical to TRBD1. Germline values: CDR1 NNHNN, CDR2 SYGAGS (reference sequence). There are 15 residues in the CDR3. The V gene end was trimmed by 3 bases and the J gene end by 3 bases; junction bases not matched to a gene: 5. The DNA read from the CDR3 is TGTGCCAGCGGTGTCACAGGGGCCGACACCGGG. This sequence encodes CASGVTGADTG. The full CDR3 sequence reads CASGVTGADTGQLYF.

Note on this clone: Gene names denote mouse genes. Read coverage stops 4 residues before the CDR3 terminus; the germline J gene supplies the remainder. The chain employs TRBV13-2 and TRBJ2-7; D might be TRBD2 (7 bases). CDR3 length: 14 amino acids. Germline loops: CDR1 NNHNN, CDR2 SYGAGS (reference sequence). V was clipped by 3 bases and J by 1 base, with 11 bases between them. CDR3 protein: CASGGGAGSYEQYF. The covered CDR3 bases are TGTGCCAGCGGTGGGGGGGCGGGGTCCTAT.

A note on this clone: Genes and germline are mouse. The DNA ends 4 residues before the CDR3 does, and the rest of the CDR3 is filled in from the germline J gene. The rearrangement uses TRBV19 and TRBJ2-3, with 7 bases matching TRBD2. The J segment lost 3 bases and the V segment lost 6 bases, leaving 4 bases of the junction unmatched. The germline CDR1 and CDR2 sequences are FNHDT and SITEND (reference sequence). There are 13 residues in the CDR3. CDR3 sequence: CASTSTGAETLYF. The covered CDR3 bases are TGTGCCAGCACCTCGACTGGGGCAGAA.

This clone was observed a handful of times. The genes and germline here are from mouse. The read ends 4 residues early relative to the CDR3; the germline J gene fills the gap. The genes are TRBV31 and TRBJ2-5; D perhaps matches TRBD1 (6 bases). Germline lookup yields CDR1 GKSSPN and CDR2 SITVG. The CDR3 length is 13 residues. The DNA read from the CDR3 is TGTGCCTGGAGTCTGGCAGGGGAAGAC. Translated: CAWSLAGED. Given in full, the CDR3 is CAWSLAGEDTQYF.

Note on this clone: The genes and germline here are from mouse. Sequencing ends 4 residues short of the CDR3 end; the germline J gene provides the rest. The identical CDR3 is also encoded by other nucleotide sequences in the sample. This chain uses TRBV5 with TRBJ2-7; 12 nucleotides agree with TRBD2. The CDR3 loop spans 14 amino acids. Germline loops: CDR1 LGHNA, CDR2 YNLKQL (reference sequence). The CDR3 bases that were read are TGTGCCAGCAGCCCGACTGGGGGGGCGTAT. Amino acids: CASSPTGGAY. The whole CDR3 is CASSPTGGAYEQYF.

This clone was seen a few times. Gene names are the mouse ones. The missing CDR3 end, 4 residues past where the read stops, is filled in from the germline J gene. Other DNA sequences in this sample translate to the same CDR3. The chain couples TRBV13-3 to TRBJ2-7, with 7 bases lining up with TRBD1. The CDR3 length is 12 residues. The germline CDR1 and CDR2 sequences are NNHDY and SYVADS. The covered CDR3 bases are TGTGCCAGCAGTCCTACAGGGGAT. It encodes CASSPTGD. In full, the CDR3 is CASSPTGDEQYF.

A remark on this clone: Mouse germline and gene names are used. The CDR3 goes on 4 residues after the read ends, and that part is filled in from the germline J gene. This chain connects TRBV17 to TRBJ2-7, with unresolved D. Trimming stripped 3 bases from V and 0 bases from J, with 9 bases between. The CDR3 sequence is 14 residues long. The germline CDR1 and CDR2 sequences are MNHDT and YYDKIL. The CDR3 bases that were read are TGTGCTAGCAGTAGTCACAGAAGCTCCTAT. Protein: CASSSHRSSY. The CDR3 reads in full as CASSSHRSSYEQYF.

This clone appeared a few times. The germline and genes are mouse ones. The sequence runs out 4 residues before the end of the CDR3; the remainder is reconstructed from the germline J gene. The chain carries TRBV29 and TRBJ2-1, with 8 bases matching TRBD1. Germline V gives CDR1 MSHET, CDR2 SYDVDS. Trimming cost V 4 bases and J 1 base; bases outside gene matches: 9. CDR3 size: 17 residues. CDR3 DNA (partial): TGTGCTAGCAGTTCCCTTCTTACAGGGGGAAACTATGCT. Encoded protein: CASSSLLTGGNYA. The CDR3 in full is CASSSLLTGGNYAEQFF.

In regard to this clone: Gene names and germline match the mouse. The observed sequence ends 4 residues before the CDR3 terminus, with the missing tail filled in from the germline J gene. The chain combines TRBV13-2 with TRBJ2-4; 7 nucleotides match TRBD1. CDR3 length equals 14 residues. Germline CDR1 and CDR2: NNHNN and SYGAGS (reference sequence). CDR3 in amino acids: CASGDARQGNTLYF. CDR3 bases read: TGTGCCAGCGGTGATGCGCGACAGGGCAAC.

Notes on this clone: Gene labels here are mouse ones. Coverage ceases 4 residues before the CDR3 finishes, and the germline J gene fills in the end. The chain has TRBV1 and TRBJ2-5, with D possibly being TRBD1 (6 bases). The CDR3 consists of 16 residues. CDR1 and CDR2 from the germline V gene are NSQYPW and LRSPGD (reference sequence). V shed 1 base and J shed 3 bases, with 14 bases lying between them. The CDR3 DNA, read in part, is TGCACCTGCAGTGCAGGAGCCGGGACAAGACAAGAC. Its protein is CTCSAGAGTRQD. The full-length CDR3 reads as CTCSAGAGTRQDTQYF.

This clone was seen more than once but under ten times. These gene names are mouse names. Read data end 4 residues before the CDR3 end; the end is taken from the germline J gene. The J gene is TRBJ2-5, the V gene TRBV13-1, with a tentative D call TRBD2 (6 bases). The CDR3 is made up of 16 amino acids. CDR1 and CDR2 from the germline V gene are NSHNY and SYGAGN. V was trimmed by 0 bases and J by 2 bases, leaving 13 bases between them. CDR3 in amino acids: CASSDVRLARQDTQYF. CDR3 DNA, as far as it was read: TGTGCCAGCAGTGATGTTCGACTGGCCCGCCAAGAC.

This clone occurred a few times. Germline and genes here are mouse. Partial CDR3 DNA: TGCACCTGCAGTGCTGGGGGGCTGGGCACA. Amino acid sequence: CTCSAGGLGT. The complete CDR3 reads CTCSAGGLGTEVFF. The chain combines TRBV1 with TRBJ1-1; D possibly corresponds to TRBD1 (6 bases). The read finishes 4 residues shy of the CDR3 end, and the germline J gene is used to complete it. The V end was cut by 3 bases, the J end by 4 bases, with 12 bases between. Germline CDR1 reads NSQYPW; CDR2 reads LRSPGD (reference sequence). The CDR3 contains 14 residues.

This clone has a handful of counts. Germline and genes: mouse. The read finishes 4 residues shy of the CDR3 end, and the germline J gene is used to complete it. The chain is built from TRBV1 and TRBJ2-3, with a possible D match to TRBD1 (6 bases). Germline CDR1 is NSQYPW and CDR2 is LRSPGD (reference sequence). This CDR3 contains 15 residues. V lost 0 bases and J lost 3, with 10 bases in between. CDR3: CTCSADVGQAETLYF. CDR3 bases read: TGCACCTGCAGTGCAGATGTGGGACAAGCAGAA.

This clone has more than one count but fewer than ten. Gene names are mouse gene names. The observed sequence ends 4 residues before the CDR3 terminus, with the missing tail filled in from the germline J gene. This specimen includes other DNA sequences encoding the same CDR3. The chain is built from TRBV13-1 and TRBJ2-3; 7 bases match TRBD2. V gave up 2 bases and J gave up 1 base; unmatched junction bases: 4. This CDR3 spans 15 amino acids. Germline values: CDR1 NSHNY, CDR2 SYGAGN. CDR3 DNA, as far as it was read: TGTGCCAGCAGTGAAAACTGGGGTGGTGCAGAA. It yields the protein CASSENWGGAE. The full CDR3 reads CASSENWGGAETLYF.

This clone turned up a few times. Gene labels here are mouse ones. The read stops 4 residues short of the end of the CDR3; the missing end is completed from the germline J gene. The V call is TRBV1, the J call TRBJ1-1, with a tentative D call TRBD1 (6 bases). Looked up from germline, CDR1 is NSQYPW and CDR2 is LRSPGD (reference sequence). This CDR3 contains 15 residues. The V gene lost 3 bases and the J gene lost 1 base, with 12 bases spanning the gap. The CDR3 region is CTCSAQTGRNTEVFF. The CDR3 bases that were read are TGCACCTGCAGTGCTCAGACAGGAAGGAACACA.

Comments on this clone: Gene names are the mouse ones. Read data end 4 residues before the CDR3 end; the end is taken from the germline J gene. V usage is TRBV13-2 and J usage is TRBJ2-1; 9 bases are a match to TRBD1. CDR1 is NNHNN, CDR2 SYGAGS, per germline (reference sequence). With V trimmed by 3 bases and J by 6 bases, 4 bases remained unmatched. CDR3 length: 14 amino acids. CDR3 sequence reads: CASGGPGQGAEQFF. The sequenced CDR3 bases are TGTGCCAGCGGTGGGCCGGGACAGGGTGCT.

This clone was seen a few times. Any gene name here is a mouse gene name. Sequencing ends 4 residues short of the CDR3 end; the germline J gene provides the rest. Different DNA sequences within this sample yield the same CDR3. This rearrangement joins TRBV13-1 to TRBJ2-5; 11 bases align to TRBD1. Unmatched junction bases numbered 2, after V lost 5 bases and J lost 0 bases. Germline V gene lookup returns CDR1 NSHNY and CDR2 SYGAGN. The CDR3 runs 15 residues. The sequenced CDR3 bases are TGTGCCAGCAGAGGGACAGGGGGGAACCAAGAC. Its translation: CASRGTGGNQD. The complete CDR3 sequence is CASRGTGGNQDTQYF.

Points on this clone: The listed genes are named as in mouse. The CDR3 end is not reached by the read, which stops 4 residues before it; the germline J gene fills it in. This chain connects TRBV19 to TRBJ2-2, with D hard to call. The CDR3 sequence is 12 residues long. The germline V gene encodes CDR1 FNHDT and CDR2 SITEND (reference sequence). Trimming removed 1 base from V and 6 bases from J, with 4 bases in between. The CDR3 is CASSILAGQLYF. Incomplete CDR3 DNA: TGTGCCAGCAGTATACTTGCCGGG.

With respect to this clone: Germline and genes here are mouse. The sequence runs out 4 residues before the end of the CDR3; the remainder is reconstructed from the germline J gene. This rearrangement joins TRBV15 to TRBJ1-5; 11 nucleotides line up with TRBD1. CDR1 is SGHND and CDR2 is FRSKSL in the germline V gene. The CDR3 runs 13 residues. The DNA read from the CDR3 is TGTGCCAGCAGTCCGGGACAGGGGGCA. Its protein product is CASSPGQGA. The CDR3 in full is CASSPGQGAAPLF.

This clone appeared a few times. Mouse gene names apply. The read gets to within 4 residues of the CDR3 end, and the germline J gene fills in the rest. V usage is TRBV31 and J usage is TRBJ2-1; TRBD2 aligns across 11 bases. The trim removed 3 bases at V and 6 bases at J, leaving 4 bases unmatched. The CDR3 is made up of 14 amino acids. CDR1 and CDR2 (germline): GKSSPN, SITVG. CDR3 DNA, as far as it was read: TGTGCCTGGAGATCCGGGACTGGGGGTGCT. This sequence encodes CAWRSGTGGA. The CDR3 in its entirety is CAWRSGTGGAEQFF.

As for this clone: Here the gene names and germline are mouse. The read ends 4 residues shy of where the CDR3 ends; the end is completed using the germline J gene. The chain is built from TRBV31 and TRBJ1-2; a weak D match, TRBD1 (6 bases). CDR1 is GKSSPN, CDR2 SITVG, per germline. This CDR3 has 11 amino acids. CDR3: CAWSPGVDYTF. The CDR3 bases that were read are TGTGCCTGGAGTCCAGGGGTC.

This clone was picked up a small number of times. Mouse names are used for the genes. The CDR3 extends 4 residues past the end of the read, so its final part is completed from the germline J gene. V is TRBV19 and J is TRBJ2-3, with D possibly TRBD1 on 5 matching bases. Germline lookup yields CDR1 FNHDT and CDR2 SITEND (reference sequence). The germline V and J ends were trimmed by 4 bases and 0 bases, with 12 bases remaining between them. This CDR3 region has 15 residues. CDR3 DNA, as far as it was read: TGTGCCAGCAGTCCCGGACACAATAGTGCAGAA. Translating gives CASSPGHNSAE. The whole CDR3 reads CASSPGHNSAETLYF.

This clone was counted between two and nine times. Mouse gene names apply. Read data end 4 residues before the CDR3 end; the end is taken from the germline J gene. The rearrangement joins TRBV13-1 to TRBJ2-7; 10 bases line up with TRBD2. The CDR3 length is 15 residues. Trimming took 2 bases from V and 0 from J; bases not matched to a gene: 2. Germline V gene data show CDR1 as NSHNY and CDR2 as SYGAGN. The CDR3 loop reads CASSERLGGSYEQYF. The CDR3 bases that were read are TGTGCCAGCAGTGAGAGACTGGGGGGCTCCTAT.

This clone was recorded a few times. The genes and germline here are from mouse. Read data end 4 residues before the CDR3 end; the end is taken from the germline J gene. This same CDR3 is encoded by further DNA sequences in the sample. V usage is TRBV1 and J usage is TRBJ2-2, with D possibly TRBD1 on 5 matching bases. Germline V gene lookup returns CDR1 NSQYPW and CDR2 LRSPGD (reference sequence). Trimming left V 3 bases short and J 4 bases short, with 9 bases between. The CDR3 totals 14 residues. CDR3 bases read: TGCACCTGCAGTGCCGACAGCGGCACCGGG. It specifies CTCSADSGTG. The CDR3 in its entirety is CTCSADSGTGQLYF.

This clone has a count of ten or more. These gene names are mouse names. The same CDR3 arises from other DNA sequences in this sample as well. The sequenced part of the CDR3 DNA is TGTGCCAGCTCTCTCGGGGGGAACTCC. It specifies CASSLGGNS. The whole CDR3 protein reads CASSLGGNSDYTF. This chain links TRBV12-1 with TRBJ1-2; maybe TRBD1 (5 bases). The read is 4 residues too short to cover the CDR3 end, so that end is filled in from the germline J gene. The V gene lost 0 bases and the J gene lost 2 bases, with 6 bases spanning the gap. Germline CDR1 SGHSN, CDR2 HYEKVE. The CDR3 has 13 residues.